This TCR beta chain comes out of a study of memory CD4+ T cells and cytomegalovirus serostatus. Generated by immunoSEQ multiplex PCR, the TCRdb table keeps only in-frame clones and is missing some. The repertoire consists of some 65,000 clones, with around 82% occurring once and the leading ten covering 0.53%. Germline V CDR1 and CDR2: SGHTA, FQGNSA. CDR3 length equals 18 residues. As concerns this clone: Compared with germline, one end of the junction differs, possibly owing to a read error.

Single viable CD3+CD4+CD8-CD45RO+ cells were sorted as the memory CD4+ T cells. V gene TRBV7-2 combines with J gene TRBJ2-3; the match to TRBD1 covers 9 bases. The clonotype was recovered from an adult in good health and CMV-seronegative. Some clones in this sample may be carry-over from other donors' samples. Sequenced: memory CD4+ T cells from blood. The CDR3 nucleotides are TGTGCCAGCAGCTTTCGGGAGACAGGGGGTCTACACCCAGATACGCAGTACTTT. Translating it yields CASSFRETGGLHPDTQYF.